These 7 T cell receptor beta chains share one sample of origin, sequenced in a study of blood T cell repertoires in COVID-19. Profiling relied on immunoSEQ multiplex PCR, and the TCRdb table lists in-frame clones only, not all of them. Of some 150,000 clones listed, about 90% were seen once; the top ten hold about 4%. Material: peripheral blood. These TCRs come from a woman aged 55-70 years with active or convalescent COVID-19.

V is TRBV4-3 and J is TRBJ1-2, with unresolved D. Germline CDR1 reads LGHNA; CDR2 reads YSLEER. The V end was cut by 0 bases, the J end by 8 bases, with 10 bases between. This CDR3 region has 13 residues. CDR3 in amino acids: CASSQERGWGYTF. The DNA for the CDR3 is TGCGCCAGCAGCCAAGAACGAGGTTGGGGCTACACCTTC.

The CDR3 coding sequence is TGTGCCATCAGTGAGTTATCTAGCGGGGGATATAAGTCCTACGAGCAGTACTTC. Protein sequence: CAISELSSGGYKSYEQYF. The chain recombines TRBV10-3 with TRBJ2-7; TRBD2 matches 10 bases. There are 18 residues in the CDR3. Germline assignment: CDR1 ENHRY and CDR2 SYGVKD. The V and J ends lost 1 base and 1 base, in that order; junction bases with no gene match: 10.

As DNA, the CDR3 is TGTGCCAGCGGCCGCCCCAGGGGTGGCTACACCTTC. Its protein product is CASGRPRGGYTF. This sequence joins TRBV2 and TRBJ1-2, with D possibly being TRBD1 (6 bases). Trimming cost V 8 bases and J 7 bases, with 14 bases left between them. Germline V lookup: CDR1 SNHLY, CDR2 FYNNEI. CDR3 length: 12 amino acids.

V usage is TRBV11-2 and J usage is TRBJ2-1; 10 positions agree with TRBD1. The CDR3 is 15 amino acids. V was pared by 4 bases and J by 5 bases, with 5 bases of the junction left unmatched. CDR1 and CDR2 (germline): SGHAT, FQNNGV. CDR3 protein: CASSSRQGADNEQFF. The CDR3 bases are TGTGCCAGCAGCTCTCGACAGGGGGCGGACAATGAGCAGTTCTTC.

In regard to this clone: Other DNA variants within this sample encode the same CDR3. J is TRBJ1-5 and V is TRBV6-5; D not certain. The length of the CDR3 is 15 residues. Per germline, CDR1 MNHEY and CDR2 SVGAGI. V lost 2 bases, J lost 2 bases, and 10 bases lay in between. The CDR3 region has the DNA TGTGCCAGCAGTTACAGTAGTCGTGGCAATCAGCCCCAGCATTTT. Amino acids: CASSYSSRGNQPQHF.

The J gene is TRBJ1-5, the V gene TRBV7-2; D call uncertain. Germline CDR1 reads SGHTA; CDR2 reads FQGNSA. This CDR3 is 14 amino acids long. The V and J ends lost 1 base and 8 bases respectively, with 12 bases between them. The DNA of the CDR3 is TGTGCCAGCAGCTTAGAGCGCGGGTTGAAGCCCCAGCATTTT. Translation: CASSLERGLKPQHF.

The rearrangement links TRBV5-1 to TRBJ1-4; D remains unclear. Trimming took off 4 bases at V and 8 bases at J, with 15 bases between the two ends. Germline V gene lookup returns CDR1 SGHRS and CDR2 YFSETQ. This CDR3 comprises 14 residues. The CDR3, as DNA: TGCGCCAGCAGCCTCGACATATCGTACGAAAAACTGTTTTTT. This codes for CASSLDISYEKLFF. Full variable domain (outside the CDR3, taken from reference TRBV5-1 and TRBJ1-4): KAGVTQTPRYLIKTRGQQVTLSCSPISGHRSVSWYQQTPGQGLQFLFEYFSETQRNKGNFPGRFSGRQFSNSRSEMNVSTLELGDSALYLCASSLDISYEKLFFGSGTQLSVL.